Presented here are 25 T cell receptor beta chains from one specimen sequenced in a study of shared clonotypes between healthy human individuals. Repertoires were generated with immunoSEQ multiplex PCR, while TCRdb's copy carries only in-frame clones and drops some. Of roughly 1,000,000 clones in the sample, approximately 78% are singletons; the top ten hold 0.6% to 0.75%. The sequenced material came from memory CD4+ T cells from PBMCs. This sample's subset: CD45RA-negative fraction. Every receptor here comes from a man aged 18 to 29 in good health. Some clones in this sample may be carry-over from other donors' samples.

The CDR3 sequence is CASSQDGHRGTEAFF. The CDR3 nucleotides are TGTGCCAGCAGCCAAGATGGTCACAGGGGAACTGAAGCTTTCTTT. The chain recombines TRBV4-2 with TRBJ1-1; 7 nucleotides align to TRBD1. J was trimmed by 5 bases and V by 0 bases; bases with no gene match: 6. The V gene's germline CDR1 is LGHNA and CDR2 YNFKEQ. The CDR3 sequence is 15 residues long.

The rearrangement uses TRBV28 and TRBJ2-7; 10 nucleotides line up with TRBD1. Per germline, CDR1 MDHEN and CDR2 SYDVKM. The CDR3 contains 15 residues. Unmatched junction bases numbered 10, after V lost 9 bases and J lost 2 bases. CDR3 coding DNA: TGTGCCAGTAGAACCCCCGGGACAGGGGCCTACGAGCAGTACTTC. It is translated as CASRTPGTGAYEQYF.

V gene TRBV7-9 combines with J gene TRBJ2-2, with 11 bases lining up with TRBD2. V was clipped by 1 base and J by 4 bases; unmatched bases: 8. CDR1 is SEHNR, CDR2 FQNEAQ, per germline (reference sequence). This CDR3 comprises 18 residues. As DNA, the CDR3 is TGTGCCAGCAGCTTAGGATCTAGCGGGAGGTCGGTCACCGGGGAGCTGTTTTTT. Its translation: CASSLGSSGRSVTGELFF.

This rearrangement joins TRBV11-2 to TRBJ2-5; TRBD2 is a possible D gene (5 bases). CDR3 length equals 13 residues. Germline-derived CDR1 and CDR2 are SGHAT and FQNNGV. Trimming took off 1 base at V and 6 bases at J, with 9 bases between the two ends. The CDR3 loop reads CASSLALVQTQYF. In DNA form, the CDR3 reads TGTGCCAGCAGCTTAGCACTAGTACAGACCCAGTACTTC.

The rearrangement joins TRBV5-1 to TRBJ2-3; D might be TRBD2 (6 bases). This CDR3 comprises 14 residues. V lost 2 bases and J 9 bases, leaving 16 bases between the germline ends. Germline V gene lookup returns CDR1 SGHRS and CDR2 YFSETQ. CDR3 residues: CASSFDGSQGTQYF. For the CDR3, the DNA is TGCGCCAGCAGCTTCGACGGGAGCCAAGGGACGCAGTATTTT.

This chain connects TRBV6-1 to TRBJ2-3; 11 nucleotides line up with TRBD2. There are 18 residues in the CDR3. The germline CDR1 and CDR2 sequences are MNHNS and SASEGT. V was clipped by 0 bases and J by 6 bases; unmatched bases: 11. The CDR3 here is CASSEARTSGSLWDTQYF. CDR3 nucleotides: TGTGCCAGCAGTGAAGCAAGGACTAGCGGGTCCCTCTGGGATACGCAGTATTTT.

The J gene is TRBJ2-3, the V gene TRBV5-1, with 13 nucleotides matching TRBD2. Per germline, CDR1 SGHRS and CDR2 YFSETQ. The CDR3 sequence is 17 residues long. J gave up 4 bases and V 0 bases, and 5 bases lay outside the gene matches. The CDR3 is CASSLGTSGSNADTQYF. DNA for the CDR3: TGCGCCAGCAGCTTGGGGACTAGCGGGAGTAATGCAGATACGCAGTATTTT.

This chain uses TRBV4-3 with TRBJ1-3, with D hard to call. Looked up from germline, CDR1 is LGHNA and CDR2 is YSLEER. CDR3 size: 15 residues. V was trimmed by 0 bases and J by 4 bases, leaving 10 bases between them. This CDR3 reads CASSQEWGRGNTIYF. CDR3 DNA: TGCGCCAGCAGCCAAGAATGGGGTCGGGGAAACACCATATATTTT.

The chain combines TRBV5-4 with TRBJ1-2; TRBD1 is a possible D gene (6 bases). Per germline, CDR1 SGHNT and CDR2 YYREEE (reference sequence). V was pared by 0 bases and J by 9 bases, with 15 bases between. The CDR3 totals 14 residues. CDR3 protein: CASSLEYPGQSYTF. For the CDR3, the DNA is TGTGCCAGCAGCTTGGAGTACCCCGGACAGAGCTACACCTTC. The full variable domain, with the rest looked up from reference TRBV5-4 and TRBJ1-2, is ETGVTQSPTHLIKTRGQQVTLRCSSQSGHNTVSWYQQALGQGPQFIFQYYREEENGRGNFPPRFSGLQFPNYSSELNVNALELDDSALYLCASSLEYPGQSYTFGSGTRLTVV.

V gene TRBV30 combines with J gene TRBJ1-1; D is undetermined. The germline V gene has CDR1 GTSNPN and CDR2 SVGIG (reference sequence). The CDR3 is 13 amino acids. V lost 5 bases, J lost 4 bases, and 14 bases lay in between. The CDR3 nucleotides are TGTGCCTGGGGCGGACCCTGGGGCACTGAAGCTTTCTTT. This encodes CAWGGPWGTEAFF. The whole variable domain, remainder taken from reference TRBV30 and TRBJ1-1, is SQTIHQWPATLVQPVGSPLSLECTVEGTSNPNLYWYRQAAGRGLQLLFYSVGIGQISSEVPQNLSASRPQDRQFILSSKKLLLSDSGFYLCAWGGPWGTEAFFGQGTRLTVV.

V usage is TRBV28 and J usage is TRBJ2-3; D remains unclear. CDR1 is MDHEN and CDR2 is SYDVKM in the germline V gene. The V gene lost 2 bases and the J gene lost 3 bases, with 15 bases spanning the gap. The CDR3 totals 16 residues. The CDR3 sequence is CASSLMQPLGTDTQYF. In DNA, the CDR3 is TGTGCCAGCAGTTTAATGCAGCCCTTAGGGACAGATACGCAGTATTTT.

The rearrangement uses TRBV9 and TRBJ2-3, with D hard to call. In germline, CDR1 is SGDLS, CDR2 YYNGEE. CDR3 length: 13 amino acids. Between the trimmed V and J ends, which lost 1 base and 5 bases, there was a span of 8 bases. CDR3 amino acids: CASSVRLGDTQYF. DNA of the CDR3: TGTGCCAGCAGCGTAAGGTTGGGAGATACGCAGTATTTT. The full variable domain, with the rest looked up from reference TRBV9 and TRBJ2-3, is DSGVTQTPKHLITATGQRVTLRCSPRSGDLSVYWYQQSLDQGLQFLIQYYNGEERAKGNILERFSAQQFPDLHSELNLSSLELGDSALYFCASSVRLGDTQYFGPGTRLTVL.

The rearrangement joins TRBV4-2 to TRBJ1-5; 8 bases map to TRBD1. Trimming removed 0 bases from V and 8 bases from J; junction bases left unmatched: 9. The CDR3 is made up of 16 amino acids. From germline, CDR1 is LGHNA and CDR2 YNFKEQ. As DNA, the CDR3 is TGTGCCAGCAGCCAAGATCTTCAGGGGGCCAGGAAGCCCCAGCATTTT. It encodes CASSQDLQGARKPQHF.

V and J are TRBV25-1 and TRBJ2-1; 8 bases line up with TRBD2. Germline CDR1 is MGHDK and CDR2 is SYGVNS. This CDR3 spans 15 amino acids. V lost 1 base to trimming and J lost 8 bases; unmatched junction nucleotides: 7. The CDR3 region is CASSEWGSGEDEQFF. CDR3 bases: TGTGCCAGCAGTGAATGGGGTAGCGGGGAGGATGAGCAGTTCTTC.

V gene TRBV7-5 combines with J gene TRBJ2-2; TRBD1, the table's D call, was not compared with the DNA. TRBV7-5 is described as a pseudogene. This CDR3 comprises 13 residues. For the CDR3, the DNA is TGTGTCAGAAGCTTAGAAGGGGTGTCGGAGCTGTTTTTT. Its protein is CVRSLEGVSELFF.

The V call is TRBV28, the J call TRBJ2-2, with TRBD1 as a possible D gene (5 bases). This CDR3 is built from 16 residues. V was shortened by 6 bases and J by 0 bases, with 14 bases between the two germline ends. Germline loops: CDR1 MDHEN, CDR2 SYDVKM. The CDR3 sequence is CASSSRAGSNTGELFF. The CDR3 region has the DNA TGTGCCAGCAGCTCCAGGGCCGGGTCGAACACCGGGGAGCTGTTTTTT.

The rearrangement links TRBV13 to TRBJ1-1, with 7 bases aligning to TRBD1. The germline gives CDR1 PRHDT, CDR2 FYEKMQ (reference sequence). This CDR3 contains 16 residues. V gave up 4 bases and J gave up 1 base; unmatched junction bases: 9. CDR3 coding DNA: TGTGCCAGCAGCTCCCCCTACAGGGGAACGAACACTGAAGCTTTCTTT. As protein: CASSSPYRGTNTEAFF. The entire variable domain, with the rest obtained from reference TRBV13 and TRBJ1-1, is as follows: AAGVIQSPRHLIKEKRETATLKCYPIPRHDTVYWYQQGPGQDPQFLISFYEKMQSDKGSIPDRFSAQQFSDYHSELNMSSLELGDSALYFCASSSPYRGTNTEAFFGQGTRLTVV.

In the case of this clone: The same CDR3 is also encoded by other DNA sequences in this sample. This chain joins TRBV7-2 and TRBJ2-2, with D possibly TRBD2 on 6 matching bases. V dropped 0 bases and J dropped 2 bases, with 10 bases sitting between them. The CDR3 spans 16 residues. Per the germline V gene, CDR1 is SGHTA and CDR2 is FQGNSA. CDR3 in DNA: TGTGCCAGCAGCTTAGCGGGGGGTTCAAACACCGGGGAGCTGTTTTTT. Protein: CASSLAGGSNTGELFF.

This chain uses TRBV6-1 with TRBJ2-1; maybe TRBD2 (6 bases). The germline gives CDR1 MNHNS, CDR2 SASEGT. The CDR3 loop spans 14 amino acids. Trimming took off 1 base at V and 8 bases at J, with 12 bases between the two ends. The CDR3 DNA is TGTGCCAGCAGTGAAGATGGAGGGGTGGATGAGCAGTTCTTC. The encoded protein is CASSEDGGVDEQFF.

To note about this clone: This sequence may be a read error, since a much larger clone differs from it by one base. J is TRBJ2-7 and V is TRBV2, with 8 bases matching TRBD2. The CDR3 runs to 15 residues. Germline V CDR1 and CDR2: SNHLY, FYNNEI. The CDR3 sequence: CAGSDVTSGSYEQYF. CDR3 coding DNA: TGTGCCGGCAGTGACGTCACTAGCGGCTCCTACGAGCAGTACTTC.

In DNA, the CDR3 is TGTGCCAGCAGACGGACACCTTCCCCGCTTACCTTC. Translated: CASRRTPSPLTF. The chain links TRBV28 to TRBJ1-2, with D possibly TRBD1 on 5 matching bases. V was trimmed by 6 bases and J by 14 bases, leaving 19 bases between them. The CDR3 runs to 12 residues. CDR1 is MDHEN, CDR2 SYDVKM, per germline.

Regarding this clone: The sample contains more than one DNA sequence encoding this CDR3. This chain links TRBV9 with TRBJ2-1; perhaps TRBD2 as D (6 bases). The CDR3 extends over 16 amino acids. V was pared by 1 base and J by 0 bases, with 11 bases between. Germline V gene lookup returns CDR1 SGDLS and CDR2 YYNGEE. DNA of the CDR3: TGTGCCAGCAGCGTATTAGCGGCGAGCTCCTACAATGAGCAGTTCTTC. Its protein product is CASSVLAASSYNEQFF. The full variable domain, its missing parts supplied by reference TRBV9 and TRBJ2-1, is DSGVTQTPKHLITATGQRVTLRCSPRSGDLSVYWYQQSLDQGLQFLIQYYNGEERAKGNILERFSAQQFPDLHSELNLSSLELGDSALYFCASSVLAASSYNEQFFGPGTRLTVL.

This chain connects TRBV30 to TRBJ1-2; tentative D call: TRBD1 (5 bases). Germline V lookup: CDR1 GTSNPN, CDR2 SVGIG (reference sequence). Trimming removed 1 base from V and 7 bases from J, with 10 bases in between. The CDR3 consists of 12 residues. The CDR3 here is CAWSARVGGYTF. For the CDR3, the DNA is TGTGCCTGGAGTGCCAGGGTCGGTGGCTACACCTTC.

Note on this clone: Other DNA sequences in the same sample also yield this CDR3. V gene TRBV7-9 combines with J gene TRBJ1-2, with D unresolved. The V gene's germline CDR1 is SEHNR and CDR2 FQNEAQ (reference sequence). The CDR3 runs 12 residues. Trimming pared 1 base from V and 8 bases from J, leaving 8 bases between. In DNA form, the CDR3 reads TGTGCCAGCAGCTTAGAGGGTAGCGGCTACACCTTC. It specifies CASSLEGSGYTF.

The chain combines TRBV9 with TRBJ2-3; D unclear. The CDR3 runs 14 residues. Trimming shortened V by 0 bases and J by 4 bases, and 9 bases separated the two germline ends. CDR1 is SGDLS and CDR2 is YYNGEE in the germline V gene. CDR3 sequence (DNA): TGTGCCAGCAGCGTAGGTGGGATCGCAGATACGCAGTATTTT. Its protein is CASSVGGIADTQYF.